The 8 T cell receptor beta chains below come from one sample, sequenced in a study of cytomegalovirus exposure and HLA in healthy donors. PCR employed 60 Vbeta and 13 Jbeta primers. Clones were read by immunoSEQ multiplex PCR, and TCRdb kept only the in-frame ones, dropping some. The repertoire holds about 90,000 clones, with nearly 80% as singletons. The specimen was PBMCs. The receptor set was obtained from a woman aged 35 to 49 in good health and CMV-seropositive.

This chain uses TRBV9 with TRBJ2-1; a possible D gene is TRBD1 (6 bases). From germline, CDR1 is SGDLS and CDR2 YYNGEE. Trimming removed 0 bases from V and 0 bases from J, with 7 bases in between. The CDR3 runs to 15 residues. CDR3 loop: CASSVARGSYNEQFF. CDR3 in DNA: TGTGCCAGCAGCGTAGCCAGGGGCTCCTACAATGAGCAGTTCTTC.

V gene TRBV6-1 combines with J gene TRBJ1-1; 7 nucleotides line up with TRBD1. The ends lost 6 bases at V and 7 bases at J; junction bases unmatched: 8. Germline-derived CDR1 and CDR2 are MNHNS and SASEGT. This CDR3 has 13 amino acids. CDR3 amino acids: CASRRDRTGEAFF. CDR3 bases: TGTGCCAGCAGGAGGGATCGGACAGGTGAAGCTTTCTTT.

This sequence joins TRBV4-3 and TRBJ2-3; D is possibly TRBD1 (7 bases). This CDR3 has 17 amino acids. Trimming took 4 bases from V and 4 from J, leaving 21 bases between them. CDR1 is LGHNA, CDR2 YSLEER, per germline. In nucleotides, the CDR3 is TGCGCCAGCAGCCCCAACCTAGGAGGGGGCGGTGCAGATACGCAGTATTTT. Translation: CASSPNLGGGGADTQYF.

This clone has only one observation. The chain joins TRBV21-1 to TRBJ1-1; TRBD1 was called by the table and not checked on the DNA. TRBV21-1 constitutes a pseudogene. The CDR3 extends over 15 amino acids. CDR3 coding DNA: TGTGCCAGCAGCAAACAAGACAGCCCGAACACTGAAGCTTTCTTT. As protein: CASSKQDSPNTEAFF.

The chain links TRBV7-2 to TRBJ1-2, with D unclear. The CDR3 is made up of 13 amino acids. Germline CDR1 reads SGHTA; CDR2 reads FQGNSA. The germline V and J ends were trimmed by 2 bases and 8 bases, with 12 bases remaining between them. Written as DNA, the CDR3 is TGTGCCAGCAGCTTATACGGGGATGGAGGCTACACCTTC. Amino acids: CASSLYGDGGYTF.

This clone was picked up one time. The J gene is TRBJ1-2, the V gene TRBV2; D is uncertain. CDR1 SNHLY and CDR2 FYNNEI come from the germline V gene. Trimming pared 5 bases from V and 0 bases from J, leaving 7 bases between. CDR3 length: 13 amino acids. The DNA of the CDR3 is TGTGCCAGCAGTCCAGATTCTAACTATGGCTACACCTTC. It is translated as CASSPDSNYGYTF.

This clone has only a few counts. This chain links TRBV6-4 with TRBJ2-7; 8 bases match TRBD2. The germline CDR1 and CDR2 sequences are MRHNA and SNTAGT. There are 14 residues in the CDR3. V shed 6 bases, J shed 1 base, and the junction held 5 bases outside the gene matches. The CDR3 is CASSELAESYEQYF. In DNA, the CDR3 is TGTGCCAGCAGCGAACTAGCGGAATCCTACGAGCAGTACTTC.

This chain joins TRBV7-6 and TRBJ2-7, with D hard to call. The V and J ends lost 1 base and 2 bases respectively, with 15 bases between them. The CDR3 length is 16 residues. Per germline, CDR1 SGHVS and CDR2 FNYEAQ. CDR3 protein: CASSLGPPGGTYEQYF. CDR3 in DNA: TGTGCCAGCAGCTTAGGTCCCCCTGGCGGCACCTACGAGCAGTACTTC.